Included here is one T cell receptor beta chain sequence, with context. The antigen is unknown. The stimulus was an HIV-1 Gag 15-mer peptide pool, around 1.1 ug/peptide/mL. CD40L-negative CD69-negative CD45RO-high memory CD4+ T cells were sorted as populations depleted of antigen-responding cells. Donors had CD4+ T cell counts above 400 cells/uL and were CMV-seropositive. CD8+ T cells were removed from PBMCs prior to stimulation. CD8-depleted PBMCs were stimulated approximately 20 hours with anti-CD28/CD49d costimulation, CD40-blocking antibody and enfuvirtide. Sequencing used immunoSEQ version 4 in survey mode. Using immunoSEQ multiplex PCR, the repertoire was profiled, and TCRdb retains in-frame clones only, with some absent. The sample records about 64,000 clones, 65% to 80% being singletons. The entry originates in a study of persistence of HIV-infected CD4 T cells. Per germline, CDR1 MNHNS and CDR2 SASEGT. V was pared by 2 bases and J by 6 bases, with 10 bases between. The CDR3 runs to 13 residues.

Study results and caveats: Antigen-responding cells were enriched for degenerate expanded CDR3beta sequences.

The chain employs TRBV6-1 and TRBJ1-1; D call uncertain. The source of this sequence is an adult man with HIV who was CMV-seropositive. The sample was CD4+ T cells sorted from PBMCs after approximately 19-hour stimulation, taken from a patient who received antiretroviral therapy. In DNA form, the CDR3 reads TGTGCCAGCAGTGAATCGCGCCCCCCTGAAGCTTTCTTT. Its translation: CASSESRPPEAFF.